These T cell receptor beta chains were read from a single sample in a study of beta chain features in type 1 diabetes. TCRdb's table, derived via immunoSEQ multiplex PCR, lists solely in-frame clones and lacks some. The sample records about 650,000 clones, 12% being singletons. Material for sequencing was naive CD4+ T cells from blood. The source is a man aged 25-40 years with type 1 diabetes. The CDR3 runs from the conserved cysteine through the conserved F or W. The order of the fields is clone size, V gene, J gene, D gene, CDR3 protein, CDR3 DNA. A D gene is named only where the DNA matches it firmly. Clone size, where shown, is once, few, many, or a class for clones that have expanded.

>few|TRBV13|TRBJ1-6|NA
CASSFGGSYNSPLHF
TGTGCCAGCAGCTTCGGGGGCTCCTATAATTCACCCCTCCACTTT
>NA|TRBV5-1|TRBJ2-1|TRBD2
CASSLVGEGSYNEQFF
TGCGCCAGCAGCTTGGTTGGGGAGGGTTCCTACAATGAGCAGTTCTTC
>NA|TRBV5-1|TRBJ2-7|TRBD2
CASSFGGTDEQYF
TGCGCCAGCAGCTTCGGGGGGACCGACGAGCAGTACTTC
>few|TRBV7-9|TRBJ1-2|NA
CASSPLWDLYGYTF
TGTGCCAGCAGCCCACTTTGGGACCTCTATGGCTACACCTTC
>few|TRBV6-5|TRBJ2-3|NA
CASSSYQGSTDTQYF
TGTGCCAGCAGTTCCTACCAGGGAAGCACAGATACGCAGTATTTT
>few|TRBV9|TRBJ2-1|TRBD2
CASSTGLAGSYNEQFF
TGTGCCAGCAGCACGGGACTAGCGGGCTCCTACAATGAGCAGTTCTTC
>few|TRBV29-1|TRBJ1-1|TRBD1
CSVEGQGGTEAFF
TGCAGCGTTGAGGGACAGGGTGGCACTGAAGCTTTCTTT
>few|TRBV30|TRBJ2-3|NA
CAWSGGDTQYF
TGTGCCTGGAGTGGAGGAGATACGCAGTATTTT
>NA|TRBV6-6|TRBJ1-1|NA
CASSFGLNTEAFF
TGTGCCAGTTCCTTTGGCCTGAACACTGAAGCTTTCTTT
>NA|TRBV5-1|TRBJ2-3|NA
CASSLAGVPDTQYF
TGCGCCAGCAGCTTGGCCGGGGTACCAGATACGCAGTATTTT
>few|TRBV29-1|TRBJ1-1|NA
CSVEAGVTEAFF
TGCAGCGTTGAGGCTGGCGTAACTGAAGCTTTCTTT
>NA|TRBV9|TRBJ2-7|TRBD1
CASSHEGTGAGNEQYF
TGTGCCAGCAGCCACGAGGGGACAGGGGCTGGTAACGAGCAGTACTTC
>few|TRBV28|TRBJ2-7|NA
CASSPAGRVTIYEQYF
TGTGCCAGCAGTCCCGCCGGCAGGGTGACGATCTACGAGCAGTACTTC
>NA|TRBV4-2|TRBJ1-1|NA
CASSQEGSKSAEAFF
TGTGCCAGCAGCCAAGAAGGGAGTAAATCGGCTGAAGCTTTCTTT
>NA|TRBV23-1|TRBJ2-4|NA
CASSHPNPGTWNLAKNIQYF
TGCGCCAGCAGTCATCCCAACCCCGGAACTTGGAACTTAGCCAAAAACATTCAGTACTTC
>NA|TRBV19|TRBJ1-5|TRBD1
CASSGQGHQPQHF
TGTGCCAGTAGTGGACAGGGGCATCAGCCCCAGCATTTT
>NA|TRBV10-3|TRBJ2-1|TRBD1
CAIQRTGQEQFF
TGTGCCATACAGAGGACAGGGCAAGAGCAGTTCTTC
>NA|TRBV6-5|TRBJ1-1|TRBD1
CASTGTGGTEAFF
TGTGCCAGCACGGGGACAGGGGGCACTGAAGCTTTCTTT
>few|TRBV5-4|TRBJ2-5|NA
CASSFYGLKGSGQETQYF
TGTGCCAGCAGCTTTTACGGGCTTAAGGGATCAGGACAAGAGACCCAGTACTTC
>NA|TRBV7-2|TRBJ2-1|TRBD1
CASSPRQGVWYNEQFF
TGTGCCAGCAGCCCCCGACAGGGTGTTTGGTACAATGAGCAGTTCTTC
>few|TRBV6-1|TRBJ1-6|TRBD1
CASSELGTTGRSPLHF
TGTGCCAGCAGTGAATTGGGGACGACAGGGCGTTCACCCCTCCACTTT
>NA|TRBV5-1|TRBJ2-1|TRBD2
CASSTDGSGGLNEQFF
TGCGCCAGCAGTACCGACGGGAGCGGGGGACTCAATGAGCAGTTCTTC
>few|TRBV7-8|TRBJ2-5|TRBD2
CASSLVGTTTWETQYF
TGTGCCAGCAGCTTAGTAGGGACTACCACCTGGGAGACCCAGTACTTC
>few|TRBV7-2|TRBJ1-2|TRBD1
CASTTVDRIYGYTF
TGTGCCAGCACAACGGTGGACAGGATTTATGGCTACACCTTC
>few|TRBV6-1|TRBJ1-1|NA
CASSETGYSGTEAFF
TGTGCCAGCAGTGAAACAGGCTACAGTGGGACTGAAGCTTTCTTT
>NA|TRBV28|TRBJ2-7|NA
CATRQFREQYF
TGTGCCACCAGACAGTTCAGGGAGCAGTACTTC
>NA|TRBV4-3|TRBJ2-7|NA
CASSQHQAGTSSSYEQYF
TGCGCCAGCAGCCAACATCAAGCCGGGACTTCCAGCTCCTACGAGCAGTACTTC
>NA|TRBV4-1|TRBJ2-1|TRBD1
CASRRQGNSYNEQFF
TGCGCCAGCAGACGACAGGGAAATTCCTACAATGAGCAGTTCTTC
>NA|TRBV7-8|TRBJ2-7|TRBD1
CASSFGGQGVSYEQYF
TGTGCCAGCAGCTTTGGGGGCCAGGGGGTTTCCTACGAGCAGTACTTC
>few|TRBV2|TRBJ1-2|NA
CASSDQGPRANYGYTF
TGTGCCAGCAGTGACCAGGGGCCACGAGCTAACTATGGCTACACCTTC
>NA|TRBV7-2|TRBJ2-5|NA
CASSPQFGAWETQYF
TGTGCCAGCAGCCCCCAGTTTGGGGCCTGGGAGACCCAGTACTTC
>NA|TRBV5-1|TRBJ1-1|NA
CASRYADRNTEAFF
TGCGCCAGCCGCTACGCCGACAGGAACACTGAAGCTTTCTTT
>few|TRBV29-1|TRBJ2-1|TRBD2
CSARLAADNEQFF
TGCAGCGCCAGACTAGCGGCCGACAATGAGCAGTTCTTC
>few|TRBV7-6|TRBJ1-6|NA
CASSLYRTDSPLHF
TGTGCCAGCAGCTTATACAGGACTGATTCACCCCTCCACTTT
>NA|TRBV19|TRBJ1-5|NA
CASTAQGRNQPQHF
TGTGCCAGCACAGCGCAGGGTAGGAATCAGCCCCAGCATTTT
>few|TRBV18|TRBJ2-5|TRBD2
CASSPGLDQETQYF
TGTGCCAGCTCACCAGGACTAGACCAAGAGACCCAGTACTTC
>few|TRBV29-1|TRBJ2-3|NA
CSVTGNFRTDTQYF
TGCAGCGTTACAGGGAATTTTCGCACAGATACGCAGTATTTT
>few|TRBV6-1|TRBJ2-2|NA
CASSVARANTGELFF
TGTGCCAGCAGTGTAGCCAGGGCGAACACCGGGGAGCTGTTTTTT
>NA|TRBV11-2|TRBJ2-1|NA
CASRRNRDATYNEQFF
TGTGCCAGCAGGCGCAACCGGGACGCCACGTACAATGAGCAGTTCTTC
>NA|TRBV7-2|TRBJ1-6|NA
CASSFGWGNSPLHF
TGTGCCAGCAGCTTCGGTTGGGGTAATTCACCCCTCCACTTT
>NA|TRBV9|TRBJ2-3|TRBD1
CASSPRGTGFVTDTQYF
TGTGCCAGCAGCCCTCGTGGGACAGGGTTTGTGACAGATACGCAGTATTTT
>NA|TRBV6-1|TRBJ2-2|NA
CASSEQGSGELFF
TGTGCCAGCAGTGAGCAGGGTTCCGGGGAGCTGTTTTTT
>NA|TRBV7-9|TRBJ2-1|NA
CASSLAVSSYNEQFF
TGTGCCAGCAGCTTAGCCGTGTCTTCCTACAATGAGCAGTTCTTC
>NA|TRBV27|TRBJ2-2|TRBD1
CASTIRGPDRVAGELFF
TGTGCCAGCACCATTAGAGGCCCAGACAGGGTGGCCGGGGAGCTGTTTTTT
>few|TRBV27|TRBJ1-4|NA
CASRYGEKLFF
TGTGCCAGCAGATACGGTGAAAAACTGTTTTTT
>few|TRBV7-2|TRBJ2-1|NA
CASSLVQGYEQFF
TGTGCCAGCAGCTTAGTGCAGGGTTACGAGCAGTTCTTC
>few|TRBV30|TRBJ2-7|TRBD1
CAWRQGGTYEQYF
TGTGCCTGGAGACAGGGGGGCACCTACGAGCAGTACTTC
>NA|TRBV9|TRBJ2-3|TRBD2
CASSRAGEADTQYF
TGTGCCAGCAGCCGAGCGGGGGAGGCAGATACGCAGTATTTT
>few|TRBV5-5|TRBJ2-1|NA
CASFPSLQGNEQFF
TGTGCCAGTTTTCCATCCTTACAGGGAAATGAGCAGTTCTTC
>few|TRBV6-1|TRBJ2-6|NA
CASRQGSGANVLTF
TGTGCCAGCAGACAGGGATCTGGGGCCAACGTCCTGACTTTC
>NA|TRBV6-4|TRBJ2-1|NA
CASSLSPYNEQFF
TGTGCCAGCAGTCTTTCCCCCTACAATGAGCAGTTCTTC
>NA|TRBV11-2|TRBJ2-1|NA
CASSSDGGSYNEQFF
TGTGCCAGCAGCTCAGATGGGGGATCCTACAATGAGCAGTTCTTC
>NA|TRBV28|TRBJ2-6|NA
CASLNTQGSGANVLTF
TGTGCCAGCCTCAACACTCAAGGCTCTGGGGCCAACGTCCTGACTTTC
>few|TRBV7-2|TRBJ2-5|TRBD1
CASRPSQGARETQYF
TGTGCCAGCAGACCGTCGCAGGGGGCGAGGGAGACCCAGTACTTC
>few|TRBV6-6|TRBJ1-5|NA
CASSYGGQSNQPQHF
TGTGCCAGCAGTTACGGAGGACAGAGCAATCAGCCCCAGCATTTT
>few|TRBV13|TRBJ1-5|NA
CASSLGRGVGQPQHF
TGTGCCAGCAGCTTAGGCCGGGGAGTAGGACAGCCCCAGCATTTT
>NA|TRBV6-6|TRBJ1-2|TRBD1
CASSYRQGGYGYTF
TGTGCCAGCAGTTACAGACAGGGCGGCTATGGCTACACCTTC
>NA|TRBV5-1|TRBJ2-6|TRBD1
CASSLATGGSGANVLTF
TGCGCCAGCAGCTTGGCAACAGGGGGCTCTGGGGCCAACGTCCTGACTTTC
>few|TRBV29-1|TRBJ2-1|NA
CSVDLPRSYNEQFF
TGCAGCGTTGATCTTCCCCGCTCCTACAATGAGCAGTTCTTC
>NA|TRBV25-1|TRBJ1-2|NA
CASSEFYGYTF
TGTGCCAGCAGTGAATTTTATGGCTACACCTTC